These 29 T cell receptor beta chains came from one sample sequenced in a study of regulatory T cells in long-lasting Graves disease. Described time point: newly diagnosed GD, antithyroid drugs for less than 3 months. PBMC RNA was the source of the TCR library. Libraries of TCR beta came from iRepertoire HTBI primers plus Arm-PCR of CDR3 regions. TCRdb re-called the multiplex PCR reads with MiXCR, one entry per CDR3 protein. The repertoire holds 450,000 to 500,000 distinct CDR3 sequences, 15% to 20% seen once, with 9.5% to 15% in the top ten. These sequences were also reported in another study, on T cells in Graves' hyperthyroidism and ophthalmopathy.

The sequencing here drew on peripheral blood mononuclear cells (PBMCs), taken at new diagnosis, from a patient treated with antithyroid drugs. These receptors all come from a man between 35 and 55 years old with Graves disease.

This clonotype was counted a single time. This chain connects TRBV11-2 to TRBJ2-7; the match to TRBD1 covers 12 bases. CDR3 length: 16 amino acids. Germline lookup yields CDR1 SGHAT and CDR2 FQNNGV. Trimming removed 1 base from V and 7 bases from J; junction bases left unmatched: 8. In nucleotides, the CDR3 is TGTGCCAGCAGCTTAGGGGCGGGACAGGGGGCGCGGGAGCAGTACTTC. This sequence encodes CASSLGAGQGAREQYF. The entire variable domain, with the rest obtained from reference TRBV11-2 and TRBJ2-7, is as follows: EAGVAQSPRYKIIEKRQSVAFWCNPISGHATLYWYQQILGQGPKLLIQFQNNGVVDDSQLPKDRFSAERLKGVDSTLKIQPAKLEDSAVYLCASSLGAGQGAREQYFGPGTRLTVT.

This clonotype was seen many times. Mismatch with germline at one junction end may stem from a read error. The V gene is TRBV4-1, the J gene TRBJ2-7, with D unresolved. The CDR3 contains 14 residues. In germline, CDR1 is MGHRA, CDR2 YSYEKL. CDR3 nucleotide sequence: TGTGCCAGCAGCCAGGTCGGAAGCTCCTACGAGCAGTACTTC. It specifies CASSQVGSSYEQYF.

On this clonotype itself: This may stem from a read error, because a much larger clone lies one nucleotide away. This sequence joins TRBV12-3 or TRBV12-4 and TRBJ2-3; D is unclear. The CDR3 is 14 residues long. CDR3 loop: CASSLTSVTYTQYF. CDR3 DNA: TGTGCCAGCAGTTTAACGTCCGTCACATATACGCAGTATTTT.

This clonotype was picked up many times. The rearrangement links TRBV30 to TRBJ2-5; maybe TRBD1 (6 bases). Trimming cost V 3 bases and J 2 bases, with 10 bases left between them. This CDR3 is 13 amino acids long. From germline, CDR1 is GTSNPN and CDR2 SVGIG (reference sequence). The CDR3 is CAWSRQVQETQYF. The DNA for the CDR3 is TGTGCCTGGAGCCGACAGGTACAAGAGACCCAGTACTTC.

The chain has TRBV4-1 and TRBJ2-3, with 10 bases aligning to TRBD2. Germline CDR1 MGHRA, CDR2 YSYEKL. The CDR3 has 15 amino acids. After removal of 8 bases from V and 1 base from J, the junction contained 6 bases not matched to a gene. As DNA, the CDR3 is TGCGCCAGCGCCCTAGCGGGAGTTGGCACAGATACGCAGTATTTT. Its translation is CASALAGVGTDTQYF.

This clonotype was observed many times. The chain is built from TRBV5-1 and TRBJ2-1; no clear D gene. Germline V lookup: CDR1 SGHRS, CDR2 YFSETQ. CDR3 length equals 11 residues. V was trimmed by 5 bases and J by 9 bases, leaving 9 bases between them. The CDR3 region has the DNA TGCGCCAGCAGGTATGAAGGTGAGCAGTTCTTC. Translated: CASRYEGEQFF.

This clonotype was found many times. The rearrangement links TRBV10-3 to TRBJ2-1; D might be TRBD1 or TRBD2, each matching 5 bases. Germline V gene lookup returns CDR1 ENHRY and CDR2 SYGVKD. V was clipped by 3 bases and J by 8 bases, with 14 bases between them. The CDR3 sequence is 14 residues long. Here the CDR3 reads CAISDPGPFDEQFF. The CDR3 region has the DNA TGTGCCATCAGTGACCCGGGACCGTTTGATGAGCAGTTCTTC.

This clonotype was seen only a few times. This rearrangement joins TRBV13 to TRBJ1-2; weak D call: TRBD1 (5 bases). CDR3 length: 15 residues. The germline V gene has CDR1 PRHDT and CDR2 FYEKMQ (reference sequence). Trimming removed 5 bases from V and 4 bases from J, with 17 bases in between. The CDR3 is CASSPGTRPSYGYTF. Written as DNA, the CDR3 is TGTGCCAGCAGCCCTGGGACGCGCCCATCCTATGGCTACACCTTC.

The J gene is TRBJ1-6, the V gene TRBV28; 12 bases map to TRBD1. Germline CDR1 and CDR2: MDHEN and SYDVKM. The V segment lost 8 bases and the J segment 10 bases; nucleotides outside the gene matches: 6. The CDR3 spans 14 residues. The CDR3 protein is CASPGQGARSPLHF. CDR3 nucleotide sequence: TGTGCCAGCCCGGGACAGGGGGCGCGGTCACCCCTCCACTTT.

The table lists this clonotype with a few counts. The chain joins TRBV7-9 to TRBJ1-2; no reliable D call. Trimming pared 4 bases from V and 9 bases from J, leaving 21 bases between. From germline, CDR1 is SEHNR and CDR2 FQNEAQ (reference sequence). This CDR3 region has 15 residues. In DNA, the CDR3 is TGTGCCAGCAGCTCAGGACGCTCTCCCCTGGAGAGCTACACCTTC. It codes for CASSSGRSPLESYTF.

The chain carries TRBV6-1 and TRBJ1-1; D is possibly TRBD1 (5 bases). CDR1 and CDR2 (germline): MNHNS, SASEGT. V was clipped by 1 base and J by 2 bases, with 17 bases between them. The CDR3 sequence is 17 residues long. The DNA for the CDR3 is TGTGCCAGCAGTGAAGGTATTTTTGGACACCCCAACACTGAAGCTTTCTTT. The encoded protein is CASSEGIFGHPNTEAFF.

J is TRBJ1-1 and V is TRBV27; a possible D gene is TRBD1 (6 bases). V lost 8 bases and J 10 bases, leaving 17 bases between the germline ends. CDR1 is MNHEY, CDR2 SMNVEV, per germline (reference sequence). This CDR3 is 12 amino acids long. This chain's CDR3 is CASGKYGRGAFF. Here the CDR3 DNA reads TGTGCCAGCGGAAAATATGGCAGGGGAGCTTTCTTT.

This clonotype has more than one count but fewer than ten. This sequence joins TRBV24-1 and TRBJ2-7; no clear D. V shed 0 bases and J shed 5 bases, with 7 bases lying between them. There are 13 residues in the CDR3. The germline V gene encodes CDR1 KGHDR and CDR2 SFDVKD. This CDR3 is CATSDLNLHEQYF. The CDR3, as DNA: TGTGCCACCAGTGATTTGAATCTCCACGAGCAGTACTTC.

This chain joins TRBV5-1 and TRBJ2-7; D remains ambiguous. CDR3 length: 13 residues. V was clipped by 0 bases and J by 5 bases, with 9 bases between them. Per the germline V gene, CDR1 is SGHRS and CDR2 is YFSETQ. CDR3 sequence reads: CASSLEGYHEQYF. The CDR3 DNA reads TGCGCCAGCAGCTTGGAAGGGTACCACGAGCAGTACTTC.

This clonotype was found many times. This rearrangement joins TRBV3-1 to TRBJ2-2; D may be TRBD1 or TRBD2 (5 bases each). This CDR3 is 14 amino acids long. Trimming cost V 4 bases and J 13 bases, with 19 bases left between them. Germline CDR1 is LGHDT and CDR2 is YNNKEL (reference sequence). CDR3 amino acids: CASSPATGTPGLFF. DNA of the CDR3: TGTGCCAGCAGCCCAGCGACCGGGACCCCGGGGCTGTTTTTT.

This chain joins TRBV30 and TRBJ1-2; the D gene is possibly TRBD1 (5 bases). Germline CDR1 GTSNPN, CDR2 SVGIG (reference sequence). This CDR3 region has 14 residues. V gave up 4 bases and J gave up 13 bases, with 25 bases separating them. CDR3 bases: TGTGCCTGGATTGTACGTCGGGGGGGGAGTGGATGCACCTTC. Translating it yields CAWIVRRGGSGCTF.

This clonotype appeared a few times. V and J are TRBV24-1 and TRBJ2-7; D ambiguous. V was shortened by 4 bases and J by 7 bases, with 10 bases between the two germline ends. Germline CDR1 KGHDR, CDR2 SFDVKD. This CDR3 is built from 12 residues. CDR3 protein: CATSEGSREQYF. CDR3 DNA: TGTGCCACCAGTGAGGGATCTAGAGAGCAGTACTTC.

Here the CDR3 reads CASSNEDEQFF. CDR3 coding DNA: TGTGCCAGCAGCAATGAGGATGAGCAGTTCTTC. The genes are TRBV6-1 and TRBJ2-1, with D unresolved. The ends were cut back, 6 bases at V and 8 bases at J, with 8 bases in the middle. The CDR3 is made up of 11 amino acids. Germline V CDR1 and CDR2: MNHNS, SASEGT.

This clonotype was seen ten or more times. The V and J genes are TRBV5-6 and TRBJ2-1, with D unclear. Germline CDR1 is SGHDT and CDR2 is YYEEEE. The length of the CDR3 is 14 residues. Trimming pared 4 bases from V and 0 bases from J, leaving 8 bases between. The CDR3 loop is CASSPGNSYNEQFF. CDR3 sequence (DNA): TGTGCCAGCAGCCCCGGAAACTCCTACAATGAGCAGTTCTTC.

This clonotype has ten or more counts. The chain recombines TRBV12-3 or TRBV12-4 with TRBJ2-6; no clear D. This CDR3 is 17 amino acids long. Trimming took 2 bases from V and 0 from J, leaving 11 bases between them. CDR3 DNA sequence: TGTGCCAGCAGTTTATATCCCCCGGACTCTGGGGCCAACGTCCTGACTTTC. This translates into CASSLYPPDSGANVLTF.

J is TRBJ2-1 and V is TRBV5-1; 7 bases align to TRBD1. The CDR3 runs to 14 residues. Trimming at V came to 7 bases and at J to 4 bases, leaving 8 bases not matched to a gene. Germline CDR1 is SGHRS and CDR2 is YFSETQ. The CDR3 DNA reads TGCGCCAGCGCGCAGGGGGACCCTTACAATGAGCAGTTCTTC. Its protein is CASAQGDPYNEQFF. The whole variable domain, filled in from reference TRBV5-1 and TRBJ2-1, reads KAGVTQTPRYLIKTRGQQVTLSCSPISGHRSVSWYQQTPGQGLQFLFEYFSETQRNKGNFPGRFSGRQFSNSRSEMNVSTLELGDSALYLCASAQGDPYNEQFFGPGTRLTVL.

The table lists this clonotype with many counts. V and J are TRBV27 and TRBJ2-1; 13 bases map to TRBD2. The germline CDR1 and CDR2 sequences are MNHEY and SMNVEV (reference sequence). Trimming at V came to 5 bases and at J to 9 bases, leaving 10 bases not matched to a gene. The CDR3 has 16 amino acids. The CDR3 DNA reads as TGTGCCAGCAGTCCTGGGACTAGCGGGACGAGGGGTGAGCAGTTCTTC. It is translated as CASSPGTSGTRGEQFF.

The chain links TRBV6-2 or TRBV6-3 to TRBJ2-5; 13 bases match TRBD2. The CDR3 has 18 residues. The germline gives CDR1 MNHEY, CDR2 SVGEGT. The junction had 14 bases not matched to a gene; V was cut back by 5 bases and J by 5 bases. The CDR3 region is CASSEGWTSGSTMETQYF. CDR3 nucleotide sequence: TGTGCCAGCAGTGAAGGGTGGACTAGCGGGAGTACCATGGAGACCCAGTACTTC.

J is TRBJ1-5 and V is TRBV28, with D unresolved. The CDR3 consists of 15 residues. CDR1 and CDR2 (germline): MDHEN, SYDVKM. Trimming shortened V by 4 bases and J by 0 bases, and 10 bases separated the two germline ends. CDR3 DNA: TGTGCCAGCAGTTACACGGAAAATAGCAATCAGCCCCAGCATTTT. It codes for CASSYTENSNQPQHF. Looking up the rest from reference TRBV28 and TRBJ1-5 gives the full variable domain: DVKVTQSSRYLVKRTGEKVFLECVQDMDHENMFWYRQDPGLGLRLIYFSYDVKMKEKGDIPEGYSVSREKKERFSLILESASTNQTSMYLCASSYTENSNQPQHFGDGTRLSIL.

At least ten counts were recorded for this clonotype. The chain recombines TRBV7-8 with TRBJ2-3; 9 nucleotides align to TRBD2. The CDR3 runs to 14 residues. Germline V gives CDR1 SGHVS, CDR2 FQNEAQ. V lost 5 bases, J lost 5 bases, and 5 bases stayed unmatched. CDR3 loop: CASSLGTSRDTQYF. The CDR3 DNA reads TGTGCCAGCAGCCTGGGGACTAGCCGAGATACGCAGTATTTT. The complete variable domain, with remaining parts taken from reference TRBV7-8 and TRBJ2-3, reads GAGVSQSPRYKVAKRGQDVALRCDPISGHVSLFWYQQALGQGPEFLTYFQNEAQLDKSGLPSDRFFAERPEGSVSTLKIQRTQQEDSAVYLCASSLGTSRDTQYFGPGTRLTVL.

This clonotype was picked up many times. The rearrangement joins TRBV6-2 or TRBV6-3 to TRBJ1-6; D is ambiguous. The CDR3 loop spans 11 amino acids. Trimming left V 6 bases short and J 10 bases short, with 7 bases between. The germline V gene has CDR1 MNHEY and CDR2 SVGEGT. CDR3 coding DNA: TGTGCCAGCAGGAGTGGCTCACCCCTCCACTTT. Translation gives CASRSGSPLHF.

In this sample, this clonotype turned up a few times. The CDR3 coding sequence is TGTGCCAGCAGTTTATCGATAAAGGGGAACACTGAAGCTTTCTTT. This gives the protein CASSLSIKGNTEAFF. The chain combines TRBV27 with TRBJ1-1; D is unresolved. CDR1 is MNHEY and CDR2 is SMNVEV in the germline V gene (reference sequence). Trimming stripped 0 bases from V and 1 base from J, with 9 bases between. CDR3 length equals 15 residues.

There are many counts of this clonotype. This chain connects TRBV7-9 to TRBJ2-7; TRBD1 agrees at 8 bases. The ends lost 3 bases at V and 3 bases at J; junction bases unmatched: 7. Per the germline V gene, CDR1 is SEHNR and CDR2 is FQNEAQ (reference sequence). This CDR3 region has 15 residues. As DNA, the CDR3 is TGTGCCAGCAGCTTCGGACAGGGAGAGTTCTACGAGCAGTACTTC. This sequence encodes CASSFGQGEFYEQYF.

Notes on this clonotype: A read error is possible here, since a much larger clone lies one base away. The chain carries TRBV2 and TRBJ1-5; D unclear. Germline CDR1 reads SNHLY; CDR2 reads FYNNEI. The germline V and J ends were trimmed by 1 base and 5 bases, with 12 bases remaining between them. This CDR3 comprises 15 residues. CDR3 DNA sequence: TGTGCCAGCAGTGAAGGGCAGGTGGCTTATCAGCCCCAGCATTTT. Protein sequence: CASSEGQVAYQPQHF.